This T cell receptor (beta chain) was retrieved from a study of technical replicates of blood from several donors. Profiling relied on immunoSEQ multiplex PCR, and the TCRdb table lists in-frame clones only, not all of them. The sample holds about 90,000 clones, 85% to 95% seen once. This CDR3 has 14 residues. The V end was cut by 4 bases, the J end by 5 bases, with 14 bases between. Per germline, CDR1 SNHLY and CDR2 FYNNEI. The origin of this receptor is a human donor in good health. This rearrangement joins TRBV2 to TRBJ1-2; D is perhaps TRBD1 (6 bases). The sequencing sample was made of T cells isolated from PBMCs. This CDR3 is CASSAGAPRYGYTF. In DNA, the CDR3 is TGTGCCAGCAGTGCAGGGGCCCCTAGGTATGGCTACACCTTC. The complete variable domain, with remaining parts taken from reference TRBV2 and TRBJ1-2, reads EPEVTQTPSHQVTQMGQEVILRCVPISNHLYFYWYRQILGQKVEFLVSFYNNEISEKSEIFDDQFSVERPDGSNFTLKIRSTKLEDSAMYFCASSAGAPRYGYTFGSGTRLTVV.